These 8 T cell receptor beta chains share one sample of origin, sequenced in a study of cytomegalovirus exposure and HLA in healthy donors. Generated by immunoSEQ multiplex PCR, the TCRdb table keeps only in-frame clones and is missing some. In the table there are some 130,000 clones, roughly 93% of which are singletons. The sequenced sample was PBMCs. These receptors were collected from a man younger than 35 in good health and CMV-seropositive.

CDR3 nucleotides: TGTGCCAGCAGTCTAACAGGGGACTTCACAGATACGCAGTATTTT. Its translation: CASSLTGDFTDTQYF. The chain is built from TRBV27 and TRBJ2-3, with D possibly TRBD1 on 7 matching bases. Looked up from germline, CDR1 is MNHEY and CDR2 is SMNVEV (reference sequence). This CDR3 has 15 amino acids. V was shortened by 5 bases and J by 2 bases, with 14 bases between the two germline ends.

V is TRBV5-6 and J is TRBJ2-3; TRBD1 matches 11 bases. CDR1 is SGHDT and CDR2 is YYEEEE in the germline V gene. The CDR3 has 16 amino acids. V lost 1 base to trimming and J lost 5 bases; unmatched junction nucleotides: 6. The CDR3 sequence: CASSLRTGGAVDTQYF. CDR3 in DNA: TGTGCCAGCAGCTTGCGGACAGGGGGCGCGGTAGATACGCAGTATTTT. Looking up the rest from reference TRBV5-6 and TRBJ2-3 gives the full variable domain: DAGVTQSPTHLIKTRGQQVTLRCSPKSGHDTVSWYQQALGQGPQFIFQYYEEEERQRGNFPDRFSGHQFPNYSSELNVNALLLGDSALYLCASSLRTGGAVDTQYFGPGTRLTVL.

V gene TRBV19 combines with J gene TRBJ1-1; 7 bases align to TRBD1. The length of the CDR3 is 15 residues. The germline CDR1 and CDR2 sequences are LNHDA and SQIVND (reference sequence). The V segment lost 1 base and the J segment 5 bases; nucleotides outside the gene matches: 7. The CDR3 DNA reads as TGTGCCAGTAGTATAGCCGCGACAGGGCGGACTGAAGCTTTCTTT. Protein: CASSIAATGRTEAFF.

This rearrangement joins TRBV5-1 to TRBJ1-1; 8 bases are a match to TRBD1. V shed 6 bases and J 7 bases; nucleotides not matched to a gene: 14. Germline V lookup: CDR1 SGHRS, CDR2 YFSETQ. This CDR3 spans 15 amino acids. The CDR3 nucleotides read TGCGCCAGCACCCGGACAGGGAATATGATGGATGAAGCTTTCTTT. Its protein is CASTRTGNMMDEAFF.

CDR3 bases: TGTGCCAGCAGCTTGGAAGGGACAGGCGTCCGTGGCTACACCTTC. Residues: CASSLEGTGVRGYTF. The chain has TRBV5-4 and TRBJ1-2; the match to TRBD1 covers 8 bases. The length of the CDR3 is 15 residues. The V and J ends lost 0 bases and 7 bases, in that order; junction bases with no gene match: 8. From germline, CDR1 is SGHNT and CDR2 YYREEE (reference sequence).

The chain employs TRBV6-1 and TRBJ2-5; D is ambiguous. CDR3 length: 12 amino acids. Germline V gives CDR1 MNHNS, CDR2 SASEGT. V lost 5 bases and J lost 9, with 13 bases in between. The CDR3 sequence is CASSSRPAAQYF. Here the CDR3 DNA reads TGTGCCAGCAGTTCGCGCCCGGCGGCCCAGTACTTC.

This sequence joins TRBV7-6 and TRBJ2-5; the D gene is possibly TRBD2 (6 bases). Looked up from germline, CDR1 is SGHVS and CDR2 is FNYEAQ. Trimming pared 4 bases from V and 5 bases from J, leaving 20 bases between. The CDR3 is 16 amino acids. The CDR3 region has the DNA TGTGCCAGCAGCTACGGGGTAATGACGGGAGAGGAGACCCAGTACTTC. It yields the protein CASSYGVMTGEETQYF. Full variable domain (outside the CDR3, taken from reference TRBV7-6 and TRBJ2-5): GAGVSQSPRYKVTKRGQDVALRCDPISGHVSLYWYRQALGQGPEFLTYFNYEAQQDKSGLPNDRFSAERPEGSISTLTIQRTEQRDSAMYRCASSYGVMTGEETQYFGPGTRLLVL.

V usage is TRBV4-2 and J usage is TRBJ2-1; D unresolved. V dropped 1 base and J dropped 7 bases, with 8 bases sitting between them. The CDR3 contains 13 residues. Germline V gives CDR1 LGHNA, CDR2 YNFKEQ. The CDR3 reads CASSQVGLNEQFF. Here the CDR3 DNA reads TGTGCCAGCAGCCAAGTTGGGCTGAATGAGCAGTTCTTC.